This T cell receptor (beta chain) was recorded in a study of blood T cell repertoires in COVID-19. Looking at the study overall: Sites in the United States, Italy and Spain provided acute and convalescent COVID-19 samples.

Trimming took off 2 bases at V and 6 bases at J, with 11 bases between the two ends. CDR1 and CDR2 (germline): MGHRA, YSYEKL. This CDR3 spans 13 amino acids. Original data processing: How many nucleated cells were present was estimated from reference gene primer amplification. TCRdb's table, derived via immunoSEQ multiplex PCR, lists solely in-frame clones and lacks some. The DNA gave D and trimming, while V, J and clone size come from that table. The data hold around 70,000 clones, with approximately 80% observed a single time. Recruited during active infection, patients (from Seattle) were subsequently followed longitudinally.

This chain connects TRBV4-1 to TRBJ2-7; no clear D. The TCR was taken from a man in his fifties with COVID-19, enrolled during active disease. Material: peripheral blood. The CDR3, as DNA: TGCGCCAGCAGCCAACCCCCTGTCTCCGAGCAGTACTTC. Translated: CASSQPPVSEQYF.